The rows below give T cell receptor beta chains drawn from one sample of a study of blood T cell repertoires in COVID-19. The method was immunoSEQ multiplex PCR; TCRdb's version includes in-frame clones alone and lacks a portion of them. Seen here are 250,000 or so clones, over 90% observed once, and the top ten hold more than 0.65%. The sequenced sample was peripheral blood. These receptor sequences come from a man between 25 and 39 years old with COVID-19, enrolled during active disease. Each CDR3 is given with its conserved first and last residue. The order of the fields is J gene, V gene, clone size, D gene, CDR3 DNA, CDR3 protein. D genes are given only for firm matches. Rows give clone size only sometimes, using once, few, many, or a class for an expanded clone.

j_gene: TRBJ1-2
v_gene: TRBV3-1/TRBV3-2
abundance: .
d_gene: TRBD1
CDR3nt: TGTGCCAGCAGGGGGGACGGGACAGGGTTTGGCTACACCTTC
CDR3aa: CASRGDGTGFGYTF

j_gene: TRBJ1-5
v_gene: TRBV18
abundance: .
d_gene: .
CDR3nt: TGTGCCAGCTCTACGGGGGGGAATCAGCCCCAGCATTTT
CDR3aa: CASSTGGNQPQHF

j_gene: TRBJ2-2
v_gene: TRBV11-2
abundance: .
d_gene: .
CDR3nt: TGTGCCAGCAGGCCTGCTGGGGGAGGGCTGTTTTTT
CDR3aa: CASRPAGGGLFF

j_gene: TRBJ2-3
v_gene: TRBV11-1
abundance: .
d_gene: TRBD2
CDR3nt: TGTGCCAGCAGCCCGGGGGGTTTAGTGGCAGATACGCAGTATTTT
CDR3aa: CASSPGGLVADTQYF

j_gene: TRBJ1-1
v_gene: TRBV10-3
abundance: .
d_gene: TRBD1
CDR3nt: TGTGCCATCAGAGGACAGGGGACCCCGCTAGGTTTCTTT
CDR3aa: CAIRGQGTPLGFF

j_gene: TRBJ1-5
v_gene: TRBV7-2
abundance: .
d_gene: .
CDR3nt: TGTGCCAGCAGCTTAGACGGTTATAGCAATCAGCCCCAGCATTTT
CDR3aa: CASSLDGYSNQPQHF

j_gene: TRBJ1-2
v_gene: TRBV5-1
abundance: .
d_gene: TRBD1
CDR3nt: TGCGCCAGCAGCTTGGACAGGGGACGTGACTATGGCTACACCTTC
CDR3aa: CASSLDRGRDYGYTF

j_gene: TRBJ1-4
v_gene: TRBV12-3/TRBV12-4
abundance: .
d_gene: .
CDR3nt: TGTGCCAGCAGATTTGACGAGGAACAACTGTTTTTT
CDR3aa: CASRFDEEQLFF

j_gene: TRBJ2-3
v_gene: TRBV25-1
abundance: .
d_gene: .
CDR3nt: TGTGCCAGCAGCGGGACAAAAAGGGGAGATACGCAGTATTTT
CDR3aa: CASSGTKRGDTQYF

j_gene: TRBJ1-5
v_gene: TRBV7-6
abundance: .
d_gene: .
CDR3nt: TGTGCCAGCAGCCTAATCGACAGCCGAAATCAGCCCCAGCATTTT
CDR3aa: CASSLIDSRNQPQHF

j_gene: TRBJ2-7
v_gene: TRBV5-1
abundance: .
d_gene: .
CDR3nt: TGCGCCAGCAGCACCGGAGGGGAATCAGTCTACGAGCAGTACTTC
CDR3aa: CASSTGGESVYEQYF

j_gene: TRBJ1-3
v_gene: TRBV5-1
abundance: .
d_gene: TRBD1
CDR3nt: TGCGCCAGCAGCGAGGGACAGGGGTACGGAAACACCATATATTTT
CDR3aa: CASSEGQGYGNTIYF

j_gene: TRBJ2-2
v_gene: TRBV7-2
abundance: few
d_gene: .
CDR3nt: TGTGCCAGCAGCTTAGTCGCGTCCTCGCCCGGGGAGCTGTTTTTT
CDR3aa: CASSLVASSPGELFF

j_gene: TRBJ2-5
v_gene: TRBV2
abundance: .
d_gene: TRBD1
CDR3nt: TGTGCCAGCAGATTAGGACAGGCCATGGGAGAGACCCAGTACTTC
CDR3aa: CASRLGQAMGETQYF

j_gene: TRBJ2-7
v_gene: TRBV5-1
abundance: .
d_gene: .
CDR3nt: TGCGCCAGCAGCTTGGGACTTCGCCAAACCTACGAGCAGTACTTC
CDR3aa: CASSLGLRQTYEQYF

j_gene: TRBJ2-2
v_gene: TRBV19
abundance: .
d_gene: .
CDR3nt: TGTGCCAGTAGTATGTCACCCGGCACCGGGGAGCTGTTTTTT
CDR3aa: CASSMSPGTGELFF

j_gene: TRBJ2-1
v_gene: TRBV18
abundance: .
d_gene: .
CDR3nt: TGTGCCAGCTCACCACAGGGGCCCTACAATGAGCAGTTCTTC
CDR3aa: CASSPQGPYNEQFF

j_gene: TRBJ2-3
v_gene: TRBV19
abundance: .
d_gene: TRBD1
CDR3nt: TGTGCCAGTAAGCGGGACAGGGGAGATACGCAGTATTTT
CDR3aa: CASKRDRGDTQYF

j_gene: TRBJ1-1
v_gene: TRBV30
abundance: .
d_gene: .
CDR3nt: TGTGCCTTAAACGCCAACAGTGAAGCTTTCTTT
CDR3aa: CALNANSEAFF

j_gene: TRBJ1-5
v_gene: TRBV19
abundance: .
d_gene: .
CDR3nt: TGTGCCAGTAGTCAAGGACAGTGGAATCAGCCCCAGCATTTT
CDR3aa: CASSQGQWNQPQHF

j_gene: TRBJ2-7
v_gene: TRBV20-1
abundance: .
d_gene: .
CDR3nt: TGCAGTGCCGGGAAGAGCTACGAGCAGTACTTC
CDR3aa: CSAGKSYEQYF

j_gene: TRBJ2-7
v_gene: TRBV18
abundance: .
d_gene: .
CDR3nt: TGTGCCAGCTCACGGGGGGGCTCCCCACTCGAAGAGCAGTACTTC
CDR3aa: CASSRGGSPLEEQYF

j_gene: TRBJ1-6
v_gene: TRBV19
abundance: .
d_gene: .
CDR3nt: TGTGCCAGTAGTGAGGGGAGGAGACCGAATAATTCACCCCTCCACTTT
CDR3aa: CASSEGRRPNNSPLHF

j_gene: TRBJ1-2
v_gene: TRBV2
abundance: .
d_gene: TRBD1
CDR3nt: TGTGCCAGCAGTGAAGCGCAAGATTTCGTCGGGACAGGGGATGGCTACACCTTC
CDR3aa: CASSEAQDFVGTGDGYTF

j_gene: TRBJ1-6
v_gene: TRBV5-4
abundance: .
d_gene: .
CDR3nt: TGTGCCAGCAACAGGGACGGAGCCTTTTCACCCCTCCACTTT
CDR3aa: CASNRDGAFSPLHF

j_gene: TRBJ1-5
v_gene: TRBV30
abundance: .
d_gene: TRBD1
CDR3nt: TGTGCCTGGAGTCTTCAGGGGGATCAGCCCCAGCATTTT
CDR3aa: CAWSLQGDQPQHF

j_gene: TRBJ1-3
v_gene: TRBV6-5
abundance: .
d_gene: .
CDR3nt: TGTGCCAGCAGTTCCTTGGGGGGATCTGGAAACACCATATATTTT
CDR3aa: CASSSLGGSGNTIYF

j_gene: TRBJ1-6
v_gene: TRBV18
abundance: .
d_gene: .
CDR3nt: TGTGCCAGCTCACCACCTATAACGGATAATTCACCCCTCCACTTT
CDR3aa: CASSPPITDNSPLHF

j_gene: TRBJ2-1
v_gene: TRBV3-1/TRBV3-2
abundance: .
d_gene: TRBD2
CDR3nt: TGTGCCAGCAGCCAAGGGGTAGCGGCGGGAGCATACAATGAGCAGTTCTTC
CDR3aa: CASSQGVAAGAYNEQFF

j_gene: TRBJ1-2
v_gene: TRBV19
abundance: .
d_gene: TRBD1
CDR3nt: TGTGCCAGTAGTATGACAGGGGGTTCCTATGGCTACACCTTC
CDR3aa: CASSMTGGSYGYTF

j_gene: TRBJ1-6
v_gene: TRBV18
abundance: .
d_gene: TRBD1
CDR3nt: TGTGCCAGCTCACCAAGGGGACAGGGTATCACCAATAATTCACCCCTCCACTTT
CDR3aa: CASSPRGQGITNNSPLHF

j_gene: TRBJ1-1
v_gene: TRBV30
abundance: .
d_gene: .
CDR3nt: TGTGCCTGGGGCAGGGAGGGTACTGAAGCTTTCTTT
CDR3aa: CAWGREGTEAFF

j_gene: TRBJ2-7
v_gene: TRBV18
abundance: .
d_gene: TRBD2
CDR3nt: TGTGCCAGCTCACCACCGGGGAACCTAGCGGGGGGACCTTTTTACGAGCAGTACTTC
CDR3aa: CASSPPGNLAGGPFYEQYF

j_gene: TRBJ1-2
v_gene: TRBV7-2
abundance: .
d_gene: .
CDR3nt: TGTGCCAGCAGCTTAGAGGGGCCGGGGGGCGGCGGCTACACCTTC
CDR3aa: CASSLEGPGGGGYTF

j_gene: TRBJ1-5
v_gene: TRBV19
abundance: .
d_gene: TRBD1
CDR3nt: TGTGCCAGTAGTACTGTTCGGACAGGCTCACAGCCCCAGCATTTT
CDR3aa: CASSTVRTGSQPQHF

j_gene: TRBJ2-3
v_gene: TRBV6-1
abundance: .
d_gene: .
CDR3nt: TGTGCCAGCAGTGAGGTTGCGGGAACCTACACAGATACGCAGTATTTT
CDR3aa: CASSEVAGTYTDTQYF

j_gene: TRBJ2-3
v_gene: TRBV5-1
abundance: .
d_gene: TRBD2
CDR3nt: TGCGCCAGCAGCTATGGGACTAGCGGGGGCCGTAGCACAGATACGCAGTATTTT
CDR3aa: CASSYGTSGGRSTDTQYF